The rows below give T cell receptor beta chains drawn from one sample of a study of cytomegalovirus exposure and HLA in healthy donors. Some clones are missing from TCRdb's copy, which holds only in-frame ones; the method was immunoSEQ multiplex PCR. The top ten clones hold around 0.52% of a sample with under 200,000 clones, approximately 80% of them seen once. Input material: PBMCs. The source is a woman in her fifties or sixties in good health and CMV-seronegative. Both conserved end residues are part of each CDR3. The D gene is left open where the match is weak. Size tells how often a clone was seen (once, few, many) or the class of an expanded clone, and some rows leave it out.

v_call	clone_size	cdr3_length	j_call	d_call	cdr3_nt	cdr3_aa
TRBV4-2	NA	16	TRBJ2-3	TRBD2	TGTGCCAGCAGCCAAGGTCGGAGCGGGATGTTAAGTACGCAGTATTTT	CASSQGRSGMLSTQYF
TRBV18	few	12	TRBJ1-2	NA	TGTGCCAGCTCACGACAGGTTGAAGGCTACACCTTC	CASSRQVEGYTF
TRBV18	NA	14	TRBJ2-1	TRBD1	TGTGCCAGCTCCTTCGACAGGGCAAACAATGAGCAGTTCTTC	CASSFDRANNEQFF
TRBV19	NA	16	TRBJ1-2	TRBD1	TGTGCCAGTAGTATACCGCAGGGGGCGCCGAACTATGGCTACACCTTC	CASSIPQGAPNYGYTF
TRBV7-2	NA	15	TRBJ2-3	TRBD1	TGTGCCAGCAGCTTAGCGCAGGGGGCCGGAGATACGCAGTATTTT	CASSLAQGAGDTQYF
TRBV2	NA	16	TRBJ2-5	NA	TGTGCCAGCAATGTGGGGGCAGGGCCGAGCCAAGAGACCCAGTACTTC	CASNVGAGPSQETQYF
TRBV7-9	NA	16	TRBJ2-2	NA	TGTGCCAGCAGCTTATACAGGGTGGATTCCACCGGGGAGCTGTTTTTT	CASSLYRVDSTGELFF
TRBV19	NA	17	TRBJ1-5	TRBD1	TGTGCCAGTAGTGAATCCCGGGACAGGGTTTTAGATCAGCCCCAGCATTTT	CASSESRDRVLDQPQHF
TRBV18	NA	19	TRBJ2-6	TRBD2	TGTGCCAGCTCGAGTAATCGGGGGGAGGCTTCTTCCGGGGCCAACGTCCTGACTTTC	CASSSNRGEASSGANVLTF
TRBV11-2	NA	14	TRBJ2-7	TRBD1	TGTGCCAGCAGCTTAAGGGGACAGGGGGGCGAGCAGTACTTC	CASSLRGQGGEQYF
TRBV5-1	NA	13	TRBJ2-1	TRBD1	TGCGCCAGCAGCTGGGACAGCTACAATGAGCAGTTCTTC	CASSWDSYNEQFF
TRBV6-6	NA	14	TRBJ2-7	TRBD1	TGTGCCAGCAGTTACCCGGGACAGGGTCACGAGCAGTACTTC	CASSYPGQGHEQYF
TRBV7-2	NA	15	TRBJ2-7	NA	TGTGCCAGCAGCTTAGGGGTGAGGGGGTCCTACGAGCAGTACTTC	CASSLGVRGSYEQYF
TRBV15	NA	15	TRBJ1-5	NA	TGTGCCACCAGCAGAGCCCAGACAGAAAATCAGCCCCAGCATTTT	CATSRAQTENQPQHF
TRBV6-5	once	13	TRBJ2-3	NA	TGTGCCAGCAGTTACCGCGGCACAGATACGCAGTATTTT	CASSYRGTDTQYF
TRBV5-4	NA	11	TRBJ2-1	TRBD1	TGTGCCAGCAGCTCGGACAGGGAACAGTTCTTC	CASSSDREQFF
TRBV18	few	16	TRBJ2-7	TRBD1	TGTGCCAGCTCACCACCTCCCGGACAGGGGGACTACGAGCAGTACTTC	CASSPPPGQGDYEQYF
TRBV19	NA	15	TRBJ2-7	NA	TGTGCCAGTAGTATAGTGGGCACGAGCTCCTACGAGCAGTACTTC	CASSIVGTSSYEQYF
TRBV27	few	12	TRBJ1-6	NA	TGTGCCAGTCAGACAGCTAATTCACCCCTCCACTTT	CASQTANSPLHF
TRBV29-1	NA	12	TRBJ2-4	NA	TGCAGCGCCAAATGGGGGGAATACAGTCAGTACTTC	CSAKWGEYSQYF
TRBV20-1	few	11	TRBJ2-3	NA	TGCAGTGCTAAGCGAGGAGATACGCAGTATTTT	CSAKRGDTQYF
TRBV5-4	NA	16	TRBJ2-2	TRBD1	TGTGCCAGCAGCCCATGGACAGGGGCAAACACCGGGGAGCTGTTTTTT	CASSPWTGANTGELFF
TRBV30	NA	15	TRBJ1-2	NA	TGTGCCTGGACACCATTGGGGGGTCCCCTCTATGGCTACACCTTC	CAWTPLGGPLYGYTF
TRBV27	NA	18	TRBJ2-3	TRBD2	TGTGCCAGCAGTTTGGGGCTGAGACTAGCGGGACTCGTAGATACGCAGTATTTT	CASSLGLRLAGLVDTQYF
TRBV7-2	NA	13	TRBJ1-3	NA	TGTGCCAGCAGCTTAAGCCCCGGGGGCACCATATATTTT	CASSLSPGGTIYF
TRBV7-9	few	14	TRBJ2-3	TRBD2	TGTGCCAGCCTAGCGGGGGGACGCAGGGATACGCAGTATTTT	CASLAGGRRDTQYF
TRBV18	NA	14	TRBJ2-2	NA	TGTGCCAGCTTCGACATGGCGGGATCCGGGGAGCTGTTTTTT	CASFDMAGSGELFF
TRBV7-9	NA	13	TRBJ2-7	TRBD1	TGTGCCAGCAGCTTAGGGACAGGGGACGAGCAGTACTTC	CASSLGTGDEQYF
TRBV6-5	NA	14	TRBJ2-1	NA	TGTGCCAGCAGCCGTATGAAAGCGAGTGCCGAGCAGTTCTTC	CASSRMKASAEQFF
TRBV5-1	NA	16	TRBJ2-5	TRBD2	TGCGCCAGCAGCAAGCAGGTAGCGGGAGGACAAGAGACCCAGTACTTC	CASSKQVAGGQETQYF
TRBV14	NA	12	TRBJ2-7	NA	TGTGCCAGCAGCCAACTACTACGGGAGCAGTACTTC	CASSQLLREQYF
TRBV5-4	NA	15	TRBJ2-7	NA	TGTGCCAGCAGCTTTGGCGGGGTGGGAACCCACGAGCAGTACTTC	CASSFGGVGTHEQYF
TRBV27	NA	17	TRBJ2-3	TRBD2	TGTGCCAGCAGTCCCAATCCGTGGCGGGGGGGCACAGATACGCAGTATTTT	CASSPNPWRGGTDTQYF
TRBV28	NA	16	TRBJ2-6	TRBD1	TGTGCCAGCAGGGGACAGGGGGCATCTGGGGCCAACGTCCTGACTTTC	CASRGQGASGANVLTF
TRBV5-1	NA	15	TRBJ2-1	TRBD2	TGCGCCAGCAGCTTGGGTAGCGGGCCCTTAGGAGAGCAGTTCTTC	CASSLGSGPLGEQFF
TRBV30	NA	16	TRBJ2-7	NA	TGTGCTTGGAGGGAAAGATCCCGCGGGCGTCCCTACGAGCAGTACTTC	CAWRERSRGRPYEQYF
TRBV28	NA	15	TRBJ2-2	NA	TGTGCCAGCAGCACTTTCGGAGGGAACACCGGGGAGCTGTTTTTT	CASSTFGGNTGELFF
TRBV6-1	NA	14	TRBJ2-3	NA	TGTGCCAGCAGTGAAAAGGGGGGCACAGATACGCAGTATTTT	CASSEKGGTDTQYF
TRBV28	NA	14	TRBJ1-1	NA	TGTGCCAGTACCTCCCTCGGCGGGGACTACGAAGCTTTCTTT	CASTSLGGDYEAFF
TRBV9	NA	18	TRBJ1-4	NA	TGTGCCAGCAGCCCCGAGACGGACAGTGGGGGAACTAATGAAAAACTGTTTTTT	CASSPETDSGGTNEKLFF
TRBV2	NA	15	TRBJ2-3	TRBD2	TGTGCCGGGTTTTTTAGCGGGGGGCTCACAGATACGCAGTATTTT	CAGFFSGGLTDTQYF
TRBV18	few	14	TRBJ1-5	NA	TGTGCCAGCTCACCCACAGGAGACGGCCAGCCCCAGCATTTT	CASSPTGDGQPQHF